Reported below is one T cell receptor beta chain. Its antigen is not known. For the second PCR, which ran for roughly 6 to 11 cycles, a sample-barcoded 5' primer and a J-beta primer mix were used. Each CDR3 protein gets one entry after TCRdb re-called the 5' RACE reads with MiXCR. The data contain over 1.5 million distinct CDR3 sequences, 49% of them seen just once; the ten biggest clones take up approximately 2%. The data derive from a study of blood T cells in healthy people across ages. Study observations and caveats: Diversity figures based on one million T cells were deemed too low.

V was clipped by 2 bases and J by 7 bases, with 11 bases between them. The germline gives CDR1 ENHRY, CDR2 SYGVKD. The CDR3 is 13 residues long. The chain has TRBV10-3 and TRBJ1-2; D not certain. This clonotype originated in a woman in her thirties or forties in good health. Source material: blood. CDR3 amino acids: CAISEPHQLGYTF. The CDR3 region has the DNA TGTGCCATCAGTGAGCCCCACCAGCTTGGCTACACCTTC.